This T cell receptor beta chain was recovered during a study of blood T cell repertoires in COVID-19. Recovery meant two consecutive negative NP/OP PCR tests, professional clearance, or resolved symptoms. TCRdb's table, derived via immunoSEQ multiplex PCR, lists solely in-frame clones and lacks some. The sample lists approximately 300,000 clones, about 85% occurring once. The V and J ends lost 5 bases and 6 bases, in that order; junction bases with no gene match: 6. Looked up from germline, CDR1 is MGHRA and CDR2 is YSYEKL. This CDR3 has 16 residues. The sequence came from a woman in her 30s who had recovered from COVID-19. The material sequenced was PBMCs or T cells enriched from blood (not recorded which). This chain links TRBV4-1 with TRBJ1-6, with 11 bases matching TRBD1. CDR3 nucleotides: TGCGCCAGCAGCTCGACCGGGACAGGGGGTAATTCACCCCTCCACTTT. Residues: CASSSTGTGGNSPLHF.